This record concerns one TCR beta chain sequence. The antigen is unknown. Investigators took RNA and DNA out together from 20-30 mg of unsorted bulk tissue. Primary liver carcinoma, confirmed by histopathology, was surgically resected. This CDR3 is built from 16 residues. With V trimmed by 3 bases and J by 8 bases, 10 bases remained unmatched. The V gene's germline CDR1 is MDHEN and CDR2 SYDVKM. The record originates from a study of tumor-infiltrating lymphocytes in primary liver carcinoma. On the study more broadly: The patients, men and women alike, were aged 30 to 69 years. Sequenced samples came back with roughly 3.5 to 8 million productive TCRbeta reads, and the counts looked alike across tissue types. Regarding the study as a whole: Representation across all five tumor regions was limited to only about 7.5-25% of top clones.

TCR beta cDNA was reverse-transcribed from about 500 ng of total RNA. The reaction used a constant-region primer and ProtoScript II reverse transcriptase. The TCR beta library was amplified through three nested multiplex PCR rounds in a modified ARM-PCR procedure. Rounds one and two of PCR, each of roughly 10 cycles, were primed with TRBV1-TRBV30 forward primers and a C-beta reverse primer. TCRdb processed the multiplex PCR reads anew with MiXCR; each CDR3 protein has one entry. The sample contains some 94,000 distinct CDR3 sequences, almost 70% of which appear only once. The TCR sequence derives from a woman aged 60-70 years with primary liver carcinoma and hepatitis B virus infection. The rearrangement uses TRBV28 and TRBJ2-1, with 10 bases matching TRBD2. Input material: liver tumor tissue from sampling region 5. Noted subset: tumor region T5, tumor centre. The CDR3 DNA reads TGTGCCAGCAGTTTCCTAAGCGGGAGGGTCCTCGATGAGCAGTTCTTC. Protein product: CASSFLSGRVLDEQFF.